This TCR beta chain stems from a study of T-cell memory formation after mild COVID-19. About the study: Each donor largely had its own TCR clusters.

Germline V gives CDR1 SGHTA, CDR2 FQGNSA. V shed 7 bases and J shed 1 base, with 16 bases lying between them. The CDR3 spans 15 residues. Overall study findings and caveats: Contracting CD4+ clones lay largely in CM and EM, with CD8+ ones residing in EMRA. SARS-CoV-2 specificity of second-wave clones peaking day 37 was unconfirmed.

TCRdb re-called the 5' RACE reads through MiXCR, storing one row per CDR3 protein. The table has 450,000 to 650,000 distinct CDR3 sequences, less than 25% seen once. Details on this clonotype: Its cognate antigen is unknown.

The rearrangement joins TRBV7-2 to TRBJ1-1; tentative D call: TRBD1 (6 bases). This sequence was found in an adult woman who had mild COVID-19 (a few samples of this study predate the infection). Cell type and time point are not known. The specimen was PBMCs or a T cell subset sorted from them (not recorded which). The CDR3 DNA is TGTGCCAGCACCTTGAGCTCGGGACAGAACACTGAAGCTTTCTTT. Protein sequence: CASTLSSGQNTEAFF.